This T cell receptor (beta chain) was captured by sequencing in a study of blood T cell repertoires in COVID-19. Study in general: Donors in the United States, Italy and Spain gave samples during acute or convalescent COVID-19.

The repertoire was sequenced with immunoSEQ multiplex PCR; TCRdb's copy has only in-frame clones and lacks some. This table holds 180,000 or so clones, approximately 88% found once. The CDR3 loop spans 15 amino acids. With 0 bases clipped from V and 3 bases from J, the junction kept 3 bases outside the gene matches. Germline V gene sequence: CDR1 SGHAT, CDR2 FQDESV (reference sequence). Sequencing input: PBMCs or T cells enriched from blood (not recorded which). This chain connects TRBV11-1 to TRBJ2-3; 7 nucleotides align to TRBD1. This sequence was found in a woman aged 55 to 70 who had recovered from COVID-19. CDR3 sequence (DNA): TGTGCCAGCAGCTTAGCAGGGACAGCTACAGATACGCAGTATTTT. Amino acid sequence: CASSLAGTATDTQYF.